This T cell receptor (beta chain) appears in the sequencing data of a study of blood T cell repertoires in COVID-19. As for the study in general: The analysed material was cDNA or gDNA that came from T cells, B-cell-depleted T cells, or PBMCs.

The CDR3 totals 16 residues. Trimming shortened V by 6 bases and J by 4 bases, and 19 bases separated the two germline ends. CDR1 SNHLY and CDR2 FYNNEI come from the germline V gene. Generated by immunoSEQ multiplex PCR, the TCRdb table keeps only in-frame clones and is missing some. The sample records some 230,000 clones, 80% to 85% being singletons. This clonotype originated in a woman between 55 and 75 years old with acute or convalescent COVID-19. Sequenced material: peripheral blood. V usage is TRBV2 and J usage is TRBJ1-5; D not certain. The CDR3 coding sequence is TGTGCCAGCAGCGAACGCTCGGCGGGCCCTAATCAGCCCCAGCATTTT. Amino acids: CASSERSAGPNQPQHF.